Shown below are 30 T cell receptor beta chains from a single sample sequenced in a study of tumor-infiltrating lymphocytes in primary liver carcinoma. Each 20-30 mg portion of unsorted bulk tissue served as the source for co-extraction of RNA and DNA. Constant-region priming of 500 ng total RNA yielded TCR beta cDNA. What produced the TCR beta libraries was three nested multiplex PCR rounds using slightly modified ARM-PCR. Primers for the first two PCR rounds were TRBV1-TRBV30 forward primers and a C-beta reverse primer (around 11 cycles per round). Using its own MiXCR run on the multiplex PCR reads, TCRdb lists one record per CDR3 protein. The sample has around 47,000 distinct CDR3 sequences, around 66% seen once. Sequenced material: liver tumor tissue from sampling region 2. Subset of the sample: tumor region T2, inferior pole. All receptors derive from a middle-aged man with primary liver carcinoma and hepatitis B virus infection.

This clonotype was counted a single time. Compared with germline, one end of the junction differs, possibly owing to a read error. The chain couples TRBV6-2 or TRBV6-3 to TRBJ2-3, with D unresolved. Germline values: CDR1 MNHEY, CDR2 SVGEGT. The CDR3 is made up of 15 amino acids. Here the CDR3 DNA reads TGTGCCAGCAATAAGACTTCATGGAGCACAGATACGCTGTATTTT. Translation: CASNKTSWSTDTLYF.

The V call is TRBV30, the J call TRBJ2-7, with D perhaps assigned TRBD1 or TRBD2 (6 bases each). Trimming took off 7 bases at V and 6 bases at J, with 19 bases between the two ends. Germline V gene lookup returns CDR1 GTSNPN and CDR2 SVGIG (reference sequence). CDR3 length equals 13 residues. CDR3 coding DNA: TGTGCCTCCAGTGGGGGGCACCTCTCCGAGCAGTACTTC. It encodes CASSGGHLSEQYF.

The chain couples TRBV7-2 to TRBJ2-1; D call uncertain. This CDR3 region has 12 residues. CDR1 is SGHTA, CDR2 FQGNSA, per germline. V lost 1 base to trimming and J lost 13 bases, with 11 bases between them. The DNA for the CDR3 is TGTGCCAGCAGCTTAGGTCAGCAAAATCAGTTCTTC. Residues: CASSLGQQNQFF.

Points on this clonotype: No conserved phenylalanine or tryptophan is present at the end of the CDR3, so a read error is the likely explanation. The chain couples TRBV9 to TRBJ2-7, with 9 bases lining up with TRBD1. The ends lost 0 bases at V and 5 bases at J; junction bases unmatched: 6. The germline gives CDR1 SGDLS, CDR2 YYNGEE. This CDR3 contains 15 residues. The CDR3 protein is CASSVGWDRAHEQYL. The CDR3 DNA sequence: TGTGCCAGCAGCGTAGGTTGGGACAGGGCCCACGAGCAGTACCTC.

The table lists this clonotype with a count of one. A junction end diverges from the germline sequence, so it may reflect a read error. V is TRBV10-3 and J is TRBJ1-5; TRBD1 is a possible D gene (6 bases). This CDR3 has 13 amino acids. Germline CDR1 is ENHRY and CDR2 is SYGVKD. CDR3 nucleotide sequence: TGTGCCATCCGTGAGTCGACAGGTCAGCTCCAGCAATTT. Translating it yields CAIRESTGQLQQF.

As concerns this clonotype: An end of the junction does not agree with germline; a read error may underlie this. This chain connects TRBV29-1 to TRBJ1-1; D uncertain. Germline V gives CDR1 SQVTM, CDR2 ANQGSEA. The CDR3 is 14 residues long. The CDR3 sequence is CSVVPTGMNTEAFF. CDR3 in DNA: TGCAGCGTTGTACCCACGGGCATGAACACTGAAGCCTTCTTT.

This clonotype was recorded once. This chain links TRBV7-9 with TRBJ2-7, with 9 nucleotides matching TRBD2. This CDR3 spans 15 amino acids. Trimming took 8 bases from V and 2 from J; bases not matched to a gene: 10. Germline CDR1 is SEHNR and CDR2 is FQNEAQ (reference sequence). CDR3 loop: CASDGREGLAYEQYF. The CDR3 DNA reads as TGTGCCAGCGACGGGCGGGAGGGCCTCGCCTACGAGCAGTACTTC.

This clonotype turned up a few times. The chain has TRBV11-3 and TRBJ2-1; D is perhaps TRBD2 (6 bases). Germline lookup yields CDR1 SGHNT and CDR2 YENEEA. This CDR3 spans 13 amino acids. V lost 3 bases and J 13 bases, leaving 16 bases between the germline ends. The CDR3 is CASSFRGPGLQFF. The CDR3 nucleotides read TGTGCCAGCAGCTTCCGTGGGCCCGGACTACAGTTCTTC.

The chain has TRBV29-1 and TRBJ1-1; 7 bases are a match to TRBD1. The ends lost 8 bases at V and 13 bases at J; junction bases unmatched: 16. Germline V gene sequence: CDR1 SQVTM, CDR2 ANQGSEA. This CDR3 has 12 residues. The CDR3 DNA reads as TGCAGCATTATCAGGGGGAACACTGGAGTTTTCTTT. Encoded protein: CSIIRGNTGVFF.

Points on this clonotype: A read error may produce the germline difference seen at one junction end. The chain uses TRBV6-5 and TRBJ2-1; 9 positions agree with TRBD2. The length of the CDR3 is 14 residues. From germline, CDR1 is MNHEY and CDR2 SVGAGI. CDR3 sequence (DNA): TGTGTCAGCGGTCGACTAGCGGATTACAATGACCAGTTCTTC. This gives the protein CVSGRLADYNDQFF.

Regarding this clonotype: Compared with germline, one end of the junction differs, possibly owing to a read error. V is TRBV5-6 and J is TRBJ2-7; 13 bases align to TRBD2. The CDR3 is made up of 18 amino acids. Germline V gene lookup returns CDR1 SGHDT and CDR2 YYEEEE. CDR3 in amino acids: CASSFGLAGVTSSYKQCF. Here the CDR3 DNA reads TGTGCCAGCAGCTTTGGACTAGCGGGAGTCACCAGCTCCTACAAGCAGTGCTTC.

This clonotype was picked up many times. This rearrangement joins TRBV21-1 to TRBJ2-1; no DNA check was done on the table's D call, TRBD2. TRBV21-1 is a recognized pseudogene. This CDR3 contains 14 residues. CDR3: CASLDTSGSCEQFF. The CDR3, as DNA: TGTGCCAGCCTTGATACTAGCGGGAGTTGTGAGCAGTTCTTC.

This sequence joins TRBV12-3 or TRBV12-4 and TRBJ1-5; 9 positions match TRBD1. CDR3 length equals 16 residues. J lost 6 bases, V lost 11 bases, and 17 bases had no gene match. The chain's CDR3 is CAGNPSGQGRAQPQHF. The CDR3 bases are TGTGCCGGCAATCCTTCAGGACAGGGGAGGGCTCAGCCCCAGCATTTT.

Regarding this clonotype: The junction departs from germline at one end; a sequencing error may be responsible. V usage is TRBV11-3 and J usage is TRBJ2-1; no reliable D call. Germline loops: CDR1 SGHNT, CDR2 YENEEA. CDR3 length: 14 amino acids. CDR3 bases: TGTGCCAGCATCTTAGGCGTCTCGTACAATGAGCAGCTCTTC. It encodes CASILGVSYNEQLF.

With respect to this clonotype: Just one base apart from a much larger clone, this may be a read error. The CDR3 bases are TGTGCCAACAGTGAAGCGCGGGCAAGGCAGTATTTT. Translating gives CANSEARARQYF. The chain recombines TRBV2 with TRBJ2-3; tentative D call: TRBD2 (5 bases). The CDR3 covers 12 residues. Germline lookup yields CDR1 SNHLY and CDR2 FYNNEI.

Regarding this clonotype: A read error may account for a junction end that differs from germline. V gene TRBV6-2 or TRBV6-3 combines with J gene TRBJ1-5; TRBD1 is a possible D gene (6 bases). The CDR3 extends over 14 amino acids. Germline CDR1 is MNHEY and CDR2 is SVGEGT. CDR3 coding DNA: TGTGCCGGCAGGGACACAGGGAGCGAAGAGCCCCAGCATTTT. This gives the protein CAGRDTGSEEPQHF.

As concerns this clonotype: An end of the junction does not agree with germline; a read error may underlie this. CDR3 protein: CASNLAAGREGRTDRQYF. CDR3 DNA: TGTGCTAGCAACTTGGCAGCAGGGCGGGAGGGCCGTACAGATAGGCAGTATTTT. V and J are TRBV5-6 and TRBJ2-3, with 9 bases aligning to TRBD2. This CDR3 has 18 amino acids. CDR1 SGHDT and CDR2 YYEEEE come from the germline V gene.

The chain recombines TRBV21-1 with TRBJ2-7; the table's D gene call, TRBD2, was not cross checked with the DNA. TRBV21-1 is a known pseudogene. CDR3 size: 17 residues. DNA for the CDR3: TGTGCCAGCAGCAAAGAAAGTGATGGGGGAGGGGCAGACGAGCAATACTTC. Translated: CASSKESDGGGADEQYF.

The chain is built from TRBV6-6 and TRBJ1-1; TRBD1 is a possible D gene (5 bases). Trimming took 6 bases from V and 5 from J, leaving 13 bases between them. The V gene's germline CDR1 is MNHNY and CDR2 SVGAGI (reference sequence). This CDR3 spans 13 amino acids. The CDR3 bases are TGTGCCAGCAGCAATGTGGGGACTACTGAAGCTTTCTTT. Translated: CASSNVGTTEAFF.

Concerning this clonotype: As the CDR3 is not closed by the conserved phenylalanine or tryptophan, this likely results from a read error. CDR3 DNA sequence: TGTGCCAGCAGACCTCTTAGAGGGAGCTTCTCTGGGGCCAACGTCCTGACTTCC. Its protein product is CASRPLRGSFSGANVLTS. This chain connects TRBV6-1 to TRBJ2-6; weak D call: TRBD2 (5 bases). The V and J ends lost 6 bases and 0 bases respectively, with 18 bases between them. The CDR3 covers 18 residues. Per germline, CDR1 MNHNS and CDR2 SASEGT.

The chain joins TRBV19 to TRBJ2-1; D might be TRBD2 (5 bases). The CDR3 loop spans 13 amino acids. Germline CDR1 LNHDA, CDR2 SQIVND (reference sequence). Trimming pared 5 bases from V and 6 bases from J, leaving 11 bases between. CDR3 loop: CASSWEPVNEQFF. The CDR3 DNA reads TGTGCCAGTAGTTGGGAGCCGGTCAATGAGCAGTTCTTC.

This clonotype was counted between two and nine times. A read error may explain this, as a much larger clone is one base away. CDR3 in DNA: TGTGTCAGCACCAAGGTTCCGGGACAGGGAGGGTACGAGCAGTACTTC. It specifies CVSTKVPGQGGYEQYF. V usage is TRBV7-9 and J usage is TRBJ2-7, with 9 positions matching TRBD1. The CDR3 extends over 16 amino acids. Germline V gene sequence: CDR1 SEHNR, CDR2 FQNEAQ (reference sequence).

In this sample, this clonotype turned up a few times. This is likely a read error, given that the CDR3 carries no conserved phenylalanine or tryptophan at its end. The chain is built from TRBV11-2 and TRBJ2-3, with a weak D call TRBD2 (5 bases). Germline V gives CDR1 SGHAT, CDR2 FQNNGV. The CDR3 contains 15 residues. V was shortened by 3 bases and J by 3 bases, with 13 bases between the two germline ends. In DNA form, the CDR3 reads TGTGCCAGCAGCTTTTGGACTCACTATACAGATACGCAGTATCTT. Residues: CASSFWTHYTDTQYL.

Of note for this clonotype: Germline is not matched at one junction end, which may reflect a read error. The chain links TRBV6-1 to TRBJ1-1; D uncertain. From germline, CDR1 is MNHNS and CDR2 SASEGT. The CDR3 loop spans 13 amino acids. The CDR3 spells CGSTLKEFTEAFF. DNA of the CDR3: TGTGGCAGCACCCTCAAGGAGTTCACTGAAGCTTTCTTT.

This clonotype came up many times. The V gene is TRBV5-1, the J gene TRBJ2-2; maybe TRBD1 (6 bases). The length of the CDR3 is 15 residues. Germline-derived CDR1 and CDR2 are SGHRS and YFSETQ. The V end lost 0 bases, the J end lost 7 bases, and 13 bases lay between the germline ends. CDR3 sequence: CASSLALGANGELFF. CDR3 nucleotides: TGCGCCAGCAGCTTGGCTCTGGGGGCGAACGGGGAGCTGTTTTTT.

Details on this clonotype: Germline is not matched at one junction end, which may reflect a read error. V usage is TRBV28 and J usage is TRBJ1-5; 10 bases match TRBD1. CDR3 length: 14 amino acids. From germline, CDR1 is MDHEN and CDR2 SYDVKM. CDR3 loop: CVSKRQGASQPQHF. Here the CDR3 DNA reads TGTGTCAGCAAAAGACAGGGGGCGTCTCAGCCCCAGCATTTT.

This clonotype turned up a few times. A much more abundant neighbour one base away suggests this may be a read error. The genes are TRBV30 and TRBJ2-7; 7 nucleotides match TRBD1. CDR3 length equals 13 residues. Germline loops: CDR1 GTSNPN, CDR2 SVGIG (reference sequence). The CDR3 DNA reads as TGTGCCTCCCCGGGACAGTCCCCCTACGTGCAGTACTTC. Translated, it gives CASPGQSPYVQYF.

With respect to this clonotype: Lacking the conserved final phenylalanine or tryptophan, this CDR3 likely reflects a read error. This chain uses TRBV7-2 with TRBJ2-7; 8 bases agree with TRBD2. Germline CDR1 reads SGHTA; CDR2 reads FQGNSA. The CDR3 runs to 13 residues. Trimming removed 5 bases from V and 5 bases from J; junction bases left unmatched: 5. The CDR3, as DNA: TGTGCCAGCAGCGCGGGGGGTAGGAACGAGCAGTACCTC. This gives the protein CASSAGGRNEQYL.

This clonotype appeared once. Germline is not matched at one junction end, which may reflect a read error. The gene calls are TRBV28 and TRBJ1-1; 8 bases align to TRBD1. CDR3 length equals 16 residues. Looked up from germline, CDR1 is MDHEN and CDR2 is SYDVKM. Here the CDR3 DNA reads TGTGCCGGCAGTTTACCAAATGGACAGGGACGCACTGAAGCTTTCTTT. It codes for CAGSLPNGQGRTEAFF.

This clonotype was detected a few times. The conserved phenylalanine or tryptophan normally closing the CDR3 is absent here, so this likely arose from a read error. The chain couples TRBV14 to TRBJ1-5; 7 bases agree with TRBD1. The CDR3 loop spans 13 amino acids. Germline V gene sequence: CDR1 SGHDN, CDR2 FVKESK. J was trimmed by 7 bases and V by 1 base; bases with no gene match: 1. The CDR3 protein is CASSQGQGQPQHL. CDR3 DNA sequence: TGTGCCAGCAGCCAAGGACAGGGCCAGCCCCAGCATCTT.